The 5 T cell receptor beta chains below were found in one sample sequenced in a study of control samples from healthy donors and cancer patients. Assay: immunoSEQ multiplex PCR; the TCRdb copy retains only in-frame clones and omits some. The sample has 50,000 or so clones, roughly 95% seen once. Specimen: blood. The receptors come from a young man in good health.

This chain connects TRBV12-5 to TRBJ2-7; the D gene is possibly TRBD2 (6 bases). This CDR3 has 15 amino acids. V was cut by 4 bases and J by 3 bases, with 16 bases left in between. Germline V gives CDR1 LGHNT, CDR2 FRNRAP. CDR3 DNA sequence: TGTGCTAGTGGTTCCGGAGGAGGGGAGTACTACGAGCAGTACTTC. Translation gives CASGSGGGEYYEQYF.

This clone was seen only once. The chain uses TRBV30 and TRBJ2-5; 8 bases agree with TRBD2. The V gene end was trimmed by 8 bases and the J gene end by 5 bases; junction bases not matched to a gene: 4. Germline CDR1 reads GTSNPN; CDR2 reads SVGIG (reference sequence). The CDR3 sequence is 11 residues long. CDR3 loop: CARGRRETQYF. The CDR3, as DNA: TGTGCCCGCGGGAGGCGGGAGACCCAGTACTTC.

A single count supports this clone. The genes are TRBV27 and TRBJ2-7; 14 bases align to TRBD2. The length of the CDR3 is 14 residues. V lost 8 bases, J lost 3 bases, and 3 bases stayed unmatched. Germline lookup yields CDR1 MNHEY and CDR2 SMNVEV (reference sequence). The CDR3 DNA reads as TGTGCCAGCGGACTAGCGGGAGGAGGCTACGAGCAGTACTTC. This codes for CASGLAGGGYEQYF.

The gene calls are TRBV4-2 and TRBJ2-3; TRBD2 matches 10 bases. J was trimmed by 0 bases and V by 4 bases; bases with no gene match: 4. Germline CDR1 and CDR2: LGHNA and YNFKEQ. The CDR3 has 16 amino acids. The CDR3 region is CASSRLTSGSTDTQYF. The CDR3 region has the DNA TGTGCCAGCAGCCGGCTGACTAGCGGGAGCACAGATACGCAGTATTTT.

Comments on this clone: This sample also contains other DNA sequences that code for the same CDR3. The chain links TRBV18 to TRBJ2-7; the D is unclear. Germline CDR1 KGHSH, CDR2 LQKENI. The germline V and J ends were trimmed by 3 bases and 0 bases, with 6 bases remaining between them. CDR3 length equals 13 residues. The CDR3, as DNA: TGTGCCAGCTCACCGCCTAGCTCCTACGAGCAGTACTTC. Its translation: CASSPPSSYEQYF.